This TCR beta chain is drawn from a study of blood T cell repertoires in COVID-19. Sequencing was performed with immunoSEQ multiplex PCR; in TCRdb, only in-frame clones are kept and a portion is missing. The sample lists 350,000 to 450,000 clones, roughly 86% seen once, with 1.5% to 2% in the top ten. The germline CDR1 and CDR2 sequences are SGDLS and YYNGEE. V was trimmed by 4 bases and J by 2 bases, leaving 16 bases between them. CDR3 length: 16 residues. J is TRBJ2-1 and V is TRBV9; D is unclear. Sample: PBMCs or T cells enriched from blood (not recorded which). The receptor was isolated from a woman aged 30 to 39 who had recovered from COVID-19. This CDR3 is CASSPHSDPTYNEQFF. In DNA form, the CDR3 reads TGTGCCAGCAGCCCCCACAGTGACCCGACCTACAATGAGCAGTTCTTC. The complete variable domain, with remaining parts taken from reference TRBV9 and TRBJ2-1, reads DSGVTQTPKHLITATGQRVTLRCSPRSGDLSVYWYQQSLDQGLQFLIQYYNGEERAKGNILERFSAQQFPDLHSELNLSSLELGDSALYFCASSPHSDPTYNEQFFGPGTRLTVL.